This T cell receptor beta chain stems from a study of blood T cell repertoires in COVID-19. The wider study: Acute and convalescent COVID-19 specimens originated in the United States, Italy and Spain. Sample material is recorded as cDNA or gDNA derived from T cells, B-cell-depleted T cells, or PBMCs.

Germline-derived CDR1 and CDR2 are SGHTA and FQGTGA. The ends lost 2 bases at V and 2 bases at J; junction bases unmatched: 4. CDR3 length: 16 amino acids. This clone appeared a single time. Patients in Seattle were enrolled during active infection, then followed longitudinally. How the authors handled the data: Quantification of nucleated cells was approximated via reference gene primer amplification. Assay: immunoSEQ multiplex PCR; the TCRdb copy retains only in-frame clones and omits some. V and J calls plus clone size are reproduced from that table; the DNA served to infer D and trimming. The top ten clones hold around 17% of a sample with under 250,000 clones, about 88% of them seen once.

This chain joins TRBV7-3 and TRBJ2-3; TRBD2 matches 10 bases. Sequencing input: peripheral blood. The sequence was obtained from a man aged 50-59 years with COVID-19, enrolled during active disease. CDR3 in DNA: TGTGCCAGCAGCTTAGGACTAGCGGAAAACACAGATACGCAGTATTTT. Its translation is CASSLGLAENTDTQYF.